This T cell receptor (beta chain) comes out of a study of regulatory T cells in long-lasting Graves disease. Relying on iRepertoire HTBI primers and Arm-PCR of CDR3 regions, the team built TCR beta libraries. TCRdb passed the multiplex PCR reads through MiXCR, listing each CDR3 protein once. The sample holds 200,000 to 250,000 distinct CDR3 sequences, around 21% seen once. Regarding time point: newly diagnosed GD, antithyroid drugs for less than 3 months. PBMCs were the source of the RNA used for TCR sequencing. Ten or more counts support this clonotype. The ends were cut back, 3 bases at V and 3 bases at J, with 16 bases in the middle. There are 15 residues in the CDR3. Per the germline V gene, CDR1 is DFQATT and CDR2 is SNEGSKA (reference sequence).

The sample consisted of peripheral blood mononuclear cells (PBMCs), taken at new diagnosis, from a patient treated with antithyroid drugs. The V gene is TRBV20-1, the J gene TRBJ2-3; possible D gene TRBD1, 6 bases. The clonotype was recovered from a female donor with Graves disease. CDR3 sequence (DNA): TGCAGTGCTAGGACGATGGACAGCCTTACAGATACGCAGTATTTT. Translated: CSARTMDSLTDTQYF.